This T cell receptor beta chain appears in the sequencing data of a study of shared clonotypes between healthy human individuals. Clones were read by immunoSEQ multiplex PCR, and TCRdb kept only the in-frame ones, dropping some. The sample yields hundreds of thousands of clones, roughly 73% seen once. Broader study findings: Sequencing depth was predicted to influence how clonotypes are shared among donors. For naive CD4 cells, roughly 5% of clonotypes were shared across a handful of donors. Richness estimates generally favored naive over memory subsets.

For this clone: Its antigen is currently unknown.

CDR3 size: 14 residues. Germline V gene data show CDR1 as SGHVS and CDR2 as FQNEAQ. With 4 bases clipped from V and 4 bases from J, the junction kept 7 bases outside the gene matches. The receptor's source is a woman aged 25 to 39 in good health. The J gene is TRBJ2-7, the V gene TRBV7-8, with 7 bases fitting TRBD2. Sequences were obtained from memory CD4+ T cells sorted from blood. Subset indicated: CD45RA-negative fraction. CDR3 sequence: CASSWTGAGYEQYF. CDR3 DNA sequence: TGTGCCAGCAGCTGGACTGGAGCGGGGTACGAGCAGTACTTC.